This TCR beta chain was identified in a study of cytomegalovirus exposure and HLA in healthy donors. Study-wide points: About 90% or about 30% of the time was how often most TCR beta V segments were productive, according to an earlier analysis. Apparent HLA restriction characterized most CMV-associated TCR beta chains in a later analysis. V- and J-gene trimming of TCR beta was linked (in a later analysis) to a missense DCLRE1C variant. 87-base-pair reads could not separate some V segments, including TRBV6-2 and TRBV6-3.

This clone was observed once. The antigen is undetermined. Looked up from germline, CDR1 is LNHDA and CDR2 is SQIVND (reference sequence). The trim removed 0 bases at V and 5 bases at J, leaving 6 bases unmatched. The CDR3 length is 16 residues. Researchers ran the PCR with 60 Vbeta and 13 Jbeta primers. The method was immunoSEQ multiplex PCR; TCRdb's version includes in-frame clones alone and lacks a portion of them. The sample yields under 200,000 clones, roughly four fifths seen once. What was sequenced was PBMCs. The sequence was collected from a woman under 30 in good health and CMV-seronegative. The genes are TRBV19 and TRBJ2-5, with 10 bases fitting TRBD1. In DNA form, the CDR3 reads TGTGCCAGTAGTATAGATTTAGACAGGGGGCGGGAGACCCAGTACTTC. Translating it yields CASSIDLDRGRETQYF. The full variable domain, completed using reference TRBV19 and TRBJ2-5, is DGGITQSPKYLFRKEGQNVTLSCEQNLNHDAMYWYRQDPGQGLRLIYYSQIVNDFQKGDIAEGYSVSREKKESFPLTVTSAQKNPTAFYLCASSIDLDRGRETQYFGPGTRLLVL.